This entry concerns a single T cell receptor (beta chain). In this sample, this clonotype turned up many times. Which antigen it targets is not known. No much larger clonotype is one base removed from it; base qualities were not supplied. Donors were approximately 42 systemically healthy Caucasian individuals from Russia aged roughly 6 to 90 years. Around 9.9 milliliters of peripheral blood were collected from each donor into EDTA-treated Vacutainer tubes. Ficoll-Paque density-gradient centrifugation was used to isolate PBMCs, with at least 7 million obtained per sample. Trizol reagent was used to extract total RNA from the PBMCs, yielding at least 5 micrograms per sample. The percentages of naive CD45RAhigh/CD27high T cells were determined by flow cytometry on a PBMC aliquot from every donor. From its cysteine to its phenylalanine, the CDR3 spans 14 amino acids. Only CDR3 DNA remains: 42 bases, in frame from the first base. The germline V gene encodes CDR1 KGHDR and CDR2 SFDVKD. Trimming accounts for 6 bases at V and 5 bases at J, while the number of junction bases matched to no gene is 5.

Libraries were made using 5' RACE. The sequencing machine was an Illumina HiSeq 2500. A second PCR of roughly 7 to 11 cycles was performed with a sample-barcoded 5' primer and a J-beta primer mix. A template-switch 5' adaptor carrying 12 random nucleotides introduced a unique molecular identifier onto each TCR beta cDNA molecule. At least 2.5 million CDR3-containing paired-end reads were obtained from each sample. First-strand cDNA synthesis was performed from all RNA using the Mint cDNA synthesis kit, with priming by a TRBC-specific oligonucleotide. After uracil-DNA glycosylase treatment, a first 18-cycle PCR used universal primers M1SS and BC2_uni_R on all cDNA. Per the source publication's procedure: Each sample was normalized by randomly selecting 1 million high-quality reads, each carrying a distinct molecular identifier. Instead of being binned into consensus sequences, reads that shared molecular identifiers were thrown out. MiTCR, with a Q25 quality threshold and the strictest error-elimination algorithm, was used for CDR3 identification, clonotype clustering and error correction. A nonparametric unseen species model using Euler transformation provided a lower-bound estimate of total TCR beta diversity. The public reads were run again by TCRdb, first through fastp at Q25 and then through MiXCR, and only productive beta chains were kept. Every CDR3 protein is listed once, alongside the most common genes and DNA of its rows. Here the V and J calls rest on TCRdb's processing, not on the authors' analysis. The sample includes some 1.7 million distinct CDR3 sequences, with approximately 30% observed a single time. The ten largest clones take up approximately 7.7% of the sample.

This entry comes from a study of blood T cells in healthy people across ages (dated by TCRdb to between 2014 and 2017). Broadly, across the study: In model experiments, roughly one uniquely barcoded TCR beta cDNA molecule per two T cells was captured by template switching. The study measured age-related changes in TCR beta repertoire diversity using deep sequencing normalized with unique cDNA molecular identifiers. The donors were split into four age groups: young (average around 17 years), middle-aged (over 35), aged (more than 60) and long-lived (82). To avoid experimental bias, donors of different ages were randomly spread across the sequencing lanes. The study analyzed two additional independent replicas of 1 million unique cDNA reads from the same blood draw for two donors, one aged 18 to 30 and one aged 80 or older. Paper-wide results and their limitations: Observed TCR beta diversity correlated strongly with the percentage of naive T cells measured by flow cytometry. Estimates of total diversity from one million sequenced T cells were regarded as lower bounds and underestimates. The CMV infection status of donors was not known, potentially confounding age-related changes in expanded clonotypes. Compared with the aged group, more naive CD4+ T cells, fewer expanded clones and increased TCR diversity were shown by the long-lived group, suggesting age selection. Conclusive comparison of naive and antigen-experienced compartments was prevented by the profiling of bulk unsorted PBMCs. As age increased, observed TCR beta diversity per million T cells dropped in a roughly linear way, and a significant reduction was already evident by age about 40.

Input material: blood. The clonotype originates from a woman between 25 and 40 years old in good health. The rearranged segments are TRBV24-1 and TRBJ2-1, with 8 bases matching TRBD2. The nucleotide sequence is TGTGCCACCAGTCTCTCCGGGGGGGACAATGAGCAGTTCTTC. Its protein reads: CATSLSGGDNEQFF.